This entry lists 26 T cell receptor beta chains sequenced from one sample in a study of T cell responses to AZD1222 COVID-19 vaccine. This table comes from immunoSEQ multiplex PCR, and its TCRdb copy is limited to in-frame clones, with some not included. The sample has around 95,000 clones, roughly 90% seen once; the top ten hold less than 3%. Sequenced here: peripheral blood, sampled on day 0 of AZD1222 vaccination. These receptors were collected from an adult in good health.

The J gene is TRBJ2-3, the V gene TRBV28; 10 bases fit TRBD1. CDR3 length: 17 residues. V gave up 1 base and J gave up 1 base; unmatched junction bases: 5. CDR1 MDHEN and CDR2 SYDVKM come from the germline V gene. This CDR3 is CASSLFAGTGGTDTQYF. CDR3 DNA sequence: TGTGCCAGCAGTTTATTTGCCGGGACAGGGGGCACAGATACGCAGTATTTT.

J is TRBJ1-6 and V is TRBV7-9, with D unresolved. There are 15 residues in the CDR3. V lost 2 bases to trimming and J lost 7 bases, with 12 bases between them. The germline CDR1 and CDR2 sequences are SEHNR and FQNEAQ (reference sequence). CDR3 sequence: CASSLLSAANSPLHF. Written as DNA, the CDR3 is TGTGCCAGCAGCTTATTATCGGCGGCAAATTCACCCCTCCACTTT.

This rearrangement joins TRBV19 to TRBJ1-4; possible D gene TRBD1, 6 bases. The germline CDR1 and CDR2 sequences are LNHDA and SQIVND (reference sequence). The CDR3 extends over 16 amino acids. The V end was cut by 3 bases, the J end by 7 bases, with 18 bases between. The CDR3 sequence is CASSIDRPRPGEKLFF. CDR3 nucleotides: TGTGCCAGTAGTATCGACAGGCCTAGACCGGGTGAAAAACTGTTTTTT.

The chain carries TRBV6-5 and TRBJ1-6; 10 positions agree with TRBD1. The V gene's germline CDR1 is MNHEY and CDR2 SVGAGI. V was clipped by 5 bases and J by 10 bases; unmatched bases: 8. This CDR3 contains 15 residues. The CDR3 sequence: CASSNDRGQGSPLHF. CDR3 bases: TGTGCCAGCAGTAACGACAGGGGGCAGGGATCACCCCTCCACTTT.

The chain links TRBV15 to TRBJ1-2; D is ambiguous. Germline V gives CDR1 LNHNV, CDR2 YYDKDF (reference sequence). Trimming removed 2 bases from V and 2 bases from J, with 9 bases in between. This CDR3 spans 14 amino acids. The CDR3 bases are TGTGCCACCAGCAGATCCGACGGCAACTATGGCTACACCTTC. As protein: CATSRSDGNYGYTF. The full variable domain, completed using reference TRBV15 and TRBJ1-2, is DAMVIQNPRYQVTQFGKPVTLSCSQTLNHNVMYWYQQKSSQAPKLLFHYYDKDFNNEADTPDNFQSRRPNTSFCFLDIRSPGLGDTAMYLCATSRSDGNYGYTFGSGTRLTVV.

The chain has TRBV29-1 and TRBJ2-3; D remains ambiguous. The CDR3 totals 16 residues. The V end was cut by 1 base, the J end by 3 bases, with 17 bases between. Germline CDR1 SQVTM, CDR2 ANQGSEA. The CDR3 DNA is TGCAGCGTTGAAGTTAAGCCAATAGTTCGTACAGATACGCAGTATTTT. This translates into CSVEVKPIVRTDTQYF.

The V and J genes are TRBV27 and TRBJ1-2, with 8 bases identical to TRBD1. The CDR3 spans 15 residues. Germline values: CDR1 MNHEY, CDR2 SMNVEV (reference sequence). Trimming cost V 2 bases and J 4 bases; bases outside gene matches: 6. CDR3 coding DNA: TGTGCCAGCAGTTTAAAGGCAGGGGGCTTCTATGGCTACACCTTC. It codes for CASSLKAGGFYGYTF.

This chain connects TRBV10-3 to TRBJ1-6, with D possibly TRBD1 on 6 matching bases. The CDR3 is 18 amino acids. Germline CDR1 and CDR2: ENHRY and SYGVKD. The V and J ends lost 2 bases and 9 bases respectively, with 23 bases between them. The CDR3 DNA follows: TGTGCCATCAGTGAGGGCAGCGCAGGACAGACCTTGAGTTCACCCCTCCACTTT. Encoded protein: CAISEGSAGQTLSSPLHF.

The chain recombines TRBV25-1 with TRBJ1-6; D remains unclear. V dropped 7 bases and J dropped 2 bases, with 9 bases sitting between them. The CDR3 is made up of 14 amino acids. Germline V gene data show CDR1 as MGHDK and CDR2 as SYGVNS. The CDR3 DNA follows: TGTGCCAGCACCTTCCGGGCCTATAATTCACCCCTCCACTTT. Protein: CASTFRAYNSPLHF.

V is TRBV7-9 and J is TRBJ2-2, with a weak D call TRBD2 (6 bases). Germline CDR1 and CDR2: SEHNR and FQNEAQ (reference sequence). Trimming stripped 5 bases from V and 2 bases from J, with 9 bases between. CDR3 size: 14 residues. The CDR3 is CASSLSGNTGELFF. CDR3 DNA sequence: TGTGCCAGCAGCCTTAGCGGAAACACCGGGGAGCTGTTTTTT.

The rearrangement joins TRBV10-1 to TRBJ2-1; D is ambiguous. Trimming left V 3 bases short and J 10 bases short, with 13 bases between. This CDR3 spans 13 amino acids. Germline loops: CDR1 WNHNN, CDR2 SYGVQD (reference sequence). Written as DNA, the CDR3 is TGCGCCAGCAGTGAATCTGGACGCCAAGAGCAGTTCTTC. Amino acids: CASSESGRQEQFF.

V and J are TRBV2 and TRBJ1-6, with 8 bases that match TRBD1. This CDR3 spans 14 amino acids. J was trimmed by 5 bases and V by 9 bases; bases with no gene match: 6. Germline-derived CDR1 and CDR2 are SNHLY and FYNNEI. CDR3 loop: CASQGALDNSPLHF. In nucleotides, the CDR3 is TGTGCCAGTCAGGGGGCTTTGGATAATTCACCCCTCCACTTT.

The chain couples TRBV28 to TRBJ1-6, with no clear D. Germline CDR1 MDHEN, CDR2 SYDVKM. Trimming stripped 2 bases from V and 2 bases from J, with 16 bases between. The CDR3 consists of 18 residues. CDR3 DNA: TGTGCCAGCAGTTTAGGGCGCTCGGGGAGAGCCTATAATTCACCCCTCCACTTT. Its translation is CASSLGRSGRAYNSPLHF.

The chain recombines TRBV7-2 with TRBJ1-3; maybe TRBD1 (5 bases). The germline V gene has CDR1 SGHTA and CDR2 FQGNSA. V was cut by 5 bases and J by 0 bases, with 23 bases left in between. The CDR3 has 19 residues. The CDR3 loop reads CASSPPLARAQFSGNTIYF. CDR3 DNA sequence: TGTGCCAGCAGCCCACCTCTTGCCAGGGCCCAATTCTCTGGAAACACCATATATTTT.

The genes are TRBV7-9 and TRBJ2-5, with a tentative D call TRBD1 (6 bases). This CDR3 spans 14 amino acids. From germline, CDR1 is SEHNR and CDR2 FQNEAQ (reference sequence). Trimming took off 5 bases at V and 5 bases at J, with 15 bases between the two ends. The CDR3 here is CASSHTGSGETQYF. For the CDR3, the DNA is TGTGCCAGCAGCCATACAGGGTCGGGTGAGACCCAGTACTTC.

This rearrangement joins TRBV24-1 to TRBJ2-1; D unresolved. The length of the CDR3 is 15 residues. The germline V and J ends were trimmed by 3 bases and 3 bases, with 11 bases remaining between them. Germline V gene data show CDR1 as KGHDR and CDR2 as SFDVKD. The DNA for the CDR3 is TGTGCCACCAGTGATGCCTCTAGGAACTACAATGAGCAGTTCTTC. It codes for CATSDASRNYNEQFF.

The V and J genes are TRBV10-1 and TRBJ2-7, with D unclear. The germline CDR1 and CDR2 sequences are WNHNN and SYGVQD (reference sequence). The CDR3 length is 13 residues. V gave up 4 bases and J gave up 5 bases, with 12 bases separating them. The CDR3 loop is CASSVRRSDEQYF. As DNA, the CDR3 is TGCGCCAGCAGTGTACGGAGAAGCGACGAGCAGTACTTC.

The chain links TRBV7-2 to TRBJ2-2; a possible D gene is TRBD1 (5 bases). Trimming stripped 4 bases from V and 6 bases from J, with 12 bases between. The CDR3 runs 14 residues. Germline CDR1 is SGHTA and CDR2 is FQGNSA. CDR3: CASSSQTVSGELFF. CDR3 coding DNA: TGTGCCAGCAGCTCCCAGACAGTGTCCGGGGAGCTGTTTTTT.

This sequence joins TRBV7-9 and TRBJ1-1, with D possibly TRBD1 on 5 matching bases. The germline V gene has CDR1 SEHNR and CDR2 FQNEAQ (reference sequence). V was pared by 4 bases and J by 2 bases, with 17 bases between. This CDR3 has 16 amino acids. The CDR3 DNA sequence: TGTGCCAGCAGCTCCACCCCCGAGGGGCTAAACACTGAAGCTTTCTTT. It yields the protein CASSSTPEGLNTEAFF.

The rearrangement joins TRBV20-1 to TRBJ2-2; D is unclear. This CDR3 region has 13 residues. CDR1 DFQATT and CDR2 SNEGSKA come from the germline V gene (reference sequence). V was clipped by 6 bases and J by 1 base, with 9 bases between them. CDR3 nucleotides: TGCAGTGCCAGTGGCCTGAACACCGGGGAGCTGTTTTTT. The encoded protein is CSASGLNTGELFF.

The V gene is TRBV19, the J gene TRBJ2-6, with D hard to call. The CDR3 has 18 residues. V lost 0 bases, J lost 1 base, and 13 bases lay in between. In germline, CDR1 is LNHDA, CDR2 SQIVND (reference sequence). CDR3 in DNA: TGTGCCAGTAGTATAGATTCCGCAGGTTTATCTGGGGCCAACGTCCTGACTTTC. Translated, it gives CASSIDSAGLSGANVLTF.

The chain uses TRBV4-3 and TRBJ2-1; 8 positions agree with TRBD2. V lost 3 bases, J lost 6 bases, and 13 bases stayed unmatched. Per the germline V gene, CDR1 is LGHNA and CDR2 is YSLEER. The CDR3 runs to 17 residues. Written as DNA, the CDR3 is TGCGCCAGCAGCCACGATTTCGGGGGGGCTGAGGGCAATGAGCAGTTCTTC. It codes for CASSHDFGGAEGNEQFF.

This chain uses TRBV5-1 with TRBJ2-5; TRBD2 aligns across 14 bases. Germline CDR1 and CDR2: SGHRS and YFSETQ. This CDR3 contains 16 residues. J gave up 7 bases and V 5 bases, and 10 bases lay outside the gene matches. CDR3 coding DNA: TGCGCCAGCAGGCCCGGGACTAGCGGGAGTTTTTGGACCCAGTACTTC. Residues: CASRPGTSGSFWTQYF.

The chain has TRBV6-5 and TRBJ1-1; the match to TRBD1 covers 7 bases. CDR1 is MNHEY, CDR2 SVGAGI, per germline. This CDR3 is built from 15 residues. Trimming took 5 bases from V and 0 from J; bases not matched to a gene: 6. CDR3 DNA: TGTGCCAGCAGTACGCGGACAGGTATGAACACTGAAGCTTTCTTT. Amino acid sequence: CASSTRTGMNTEAFF.

CDR3 loop: CASSATGTRGVNEQFF. CDR3 DNA: TGTGCCAGCAGCGCCACCGGGACTAGAGGGGTCAATGAGCAGTTCTTC. The rearrangement joins TRBV9 to TRBJ2-1; 8 nucleotides agree with TRBD2. CDR1 is SGDLS, CDR2 YYNGEE, per germline. This CDR3 contains 16 residues. With V trimmed by 3 bases and J by 6 bases, 11 bases remained unmatched.

This clone was seen only a few times. The chain uses TRBV19 and TRBJ1-2; possible D gene TRBD1, 6 bases. The V end was cut by 4 bases, the J end by 8 bases, with 17 bases between. Germline values: CDR1 LNHDA, CDR2 SQIVND (reference sequence). This CDR3 is built from 14 residues. The CDR3 bases are TGTGCCAGTAGTAGCGGACAGTCGGGCCGGGGCTACACCTTC. The encoded protein is CASSSGQSGRGYTF.